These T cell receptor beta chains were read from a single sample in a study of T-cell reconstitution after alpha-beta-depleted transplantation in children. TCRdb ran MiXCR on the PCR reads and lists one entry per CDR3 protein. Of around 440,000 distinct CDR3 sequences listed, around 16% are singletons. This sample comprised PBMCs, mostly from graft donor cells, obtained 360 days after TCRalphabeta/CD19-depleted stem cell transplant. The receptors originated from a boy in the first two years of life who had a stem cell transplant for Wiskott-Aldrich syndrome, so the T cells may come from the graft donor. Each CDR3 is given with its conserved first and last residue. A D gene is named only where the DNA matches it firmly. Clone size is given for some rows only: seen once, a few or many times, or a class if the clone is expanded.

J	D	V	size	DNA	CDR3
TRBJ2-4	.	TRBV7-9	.	TGTGCCAGCAGCTTTGGAAACATTCAGTACTTC	CASSFGNIQYF
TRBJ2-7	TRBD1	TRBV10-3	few	TGTGCCATCAGTGACGGGACAGGGGATGGCTACGAGCAGTACTTC	CAISDGTGDGYEQYF
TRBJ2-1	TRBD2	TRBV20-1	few	TGCAGTGTCCCCGCGGGGGGGTCCGTCAATGAGCAGTTCTTC	CSVPAGGSVNEQFF
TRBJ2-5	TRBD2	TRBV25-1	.	TGTGCCAGCAGTGAATCAATTAGCGGGAGGCCGGGAGAGACCCAGTACTTC	CASSESISGRPGETQYF
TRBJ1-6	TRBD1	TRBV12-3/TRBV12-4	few	TGTGCCAGCACCTATCGGACAGGGTGGAATTCACCCCTCCACTTT	CASTYRTGWNSPLHF
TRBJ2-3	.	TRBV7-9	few	TGTGCCAGCAGCTCAGCCAATACGCAGTATTTT	CASSSANTQYF
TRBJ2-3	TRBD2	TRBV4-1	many	TGCGCCAGCAGCCAAGAAAGGGGGACTAGCGGGGGAGGCACAGATACGCAGTATTTT	CASSQERGTSGGGTDTQYF
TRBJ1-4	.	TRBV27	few	TGTGCCTCCCGGAAGGGGGATCGAAAACTGTTTTTT	CASRKGDRKLFF
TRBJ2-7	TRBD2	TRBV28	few	TGTGCCAGCAGTTGGACTAGCGGCCCCTACGAGCAGTACTTC	CASSWTSGPYEQYF
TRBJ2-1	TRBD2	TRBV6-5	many	TGTGCCAGCAGTTACCGGCGGGAGGGCGGTGACAATGAGCAGTTCTTC	CASSYRREGGDNEQFF
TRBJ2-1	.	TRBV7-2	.	TGTGCCAGCAGCCCCCGGGGCCTACCCTATAACAATGAGCAGTTCTTC	CASSPRGLPYNNEQFF
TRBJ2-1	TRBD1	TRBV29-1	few	TGCAGCGTTTACCCCCCCCCGACAGGGGGCGGTGAGCAGTTCTTC	CSVYPPPTGGGEQFF
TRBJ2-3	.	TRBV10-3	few	TGTGCCATCAGTGAGACCAGGAGCACAGATACGCAGTATTTT	CAISETRSTDTQYF
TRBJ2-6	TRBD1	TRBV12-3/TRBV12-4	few	TGTGCCAGCAGTTTAGCCGCCGGGGGACAGGCCGTCTCTGGGGCCAACGTCCTGACTTTC	CASSLAAGGQAVSGANVLTF
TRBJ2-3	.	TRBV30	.	TGTGCCTGGAGGCCCAATCGGGGGGCGAGAGCAGATACGCAGTATTTT	CAWRPNRGARADTQYF